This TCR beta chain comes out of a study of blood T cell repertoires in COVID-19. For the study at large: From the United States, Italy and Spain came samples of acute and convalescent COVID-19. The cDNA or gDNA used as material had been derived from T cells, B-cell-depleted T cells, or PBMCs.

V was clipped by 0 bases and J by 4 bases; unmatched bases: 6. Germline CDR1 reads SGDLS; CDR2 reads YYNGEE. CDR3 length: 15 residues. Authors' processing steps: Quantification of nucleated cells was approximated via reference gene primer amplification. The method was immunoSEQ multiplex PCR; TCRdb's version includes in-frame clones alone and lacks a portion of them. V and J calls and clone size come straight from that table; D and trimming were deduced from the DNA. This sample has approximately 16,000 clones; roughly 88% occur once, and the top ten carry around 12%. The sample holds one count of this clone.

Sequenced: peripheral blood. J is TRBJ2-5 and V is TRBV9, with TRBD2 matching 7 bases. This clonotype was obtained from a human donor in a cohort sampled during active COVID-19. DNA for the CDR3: TGTGCCAGCAGCGTAGGTATGGCTAGCGGAGAGACCCAGTACTTC. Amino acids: CASSVGMASGETQYF.